The rows below give T cell receptor beta chains drawn from one sample of a study of PD-1 blockade in classical Hodgkin lymphoma. TCRdb's table, derived via immunoSEQ multiplex PCR, lists solely in-frame clones and lacks some. The sample includes 25,000 or so clones, 70% to 80% of them seen just once. The specimen comprised CD4+ T cells from blood, sampled at baseline. The receptors originated from a human donor with classical Hodgkin lymphoma. CDR3s include the opening cysteine and the closing phenylalanine or tryptophan. A D gene is named only where the DNA matches it firmly. Clone sizes are given selectively: once, few, many, or a class where the clone is expanded.

J: TRBJ1-1
size: .
V: TRBV10-2
D: .
CDR3: CASSEEARRYTEAFF
DNA: TGCGCCAGCAGTGAAGAGGCGCGGAGGTACACTGAAGCTTTCTTT

J: TRBJ2-3
size: .
V: TRBV6-6
D: TRBD2
CDR3: CASSDSGGATDTQYF
DNA: TGTGCCAGCAGCGATAGCGGGGGGGCCACAGATACGCAGTATTTT

J: TRBJ1-2
size: .
V: TRBV11-2
D: TRBD1
CDR3: CASSLEVRAGGSGYTF
DNA: TGTGCCAGCAGCTTAGAGGTTCGGGCAGGGGGCAGTGGCTACACCTTC

J: TRBJ2-1
size: .
V: TRBV7-9
D: TRBD2
CDR3: CASSLFLAGALGNEQFF
DNA: TGTGCCAGCAGCTTGTTCTTAGCGGGGGCCCTGGGGAATGAGCAGTTCTTC

J: TRBJ2-3
size: .
V: TRBV7-9
D: .
CDR3: CASSLAADTDTQYF
DNA: TGTGCCAGCAGCTTAGCAGCGGACACAGATACGCAGTATTTT

J: TRBJ2-7
size: once
V: TRBV7-2
D: .
CDR3: CASSFNTGQQYEQYF
DNA: TGTGCCAGCAGCTTTAATACGGGACAACAATACGAGCAGTACTTC

J: TRBJ2-1
size: .
V: TRBV7-8
D: .
CDR3: CASSLEGYKNEQFF
DNA: TGTGCCAGCAGCTTAGAGGGCTACAAGAATGAGCAGTTCTTC

J: TRBJ2-7
size: .
V: TRBV27
D: TRBD1
CDR3: CASSSATGGWYEQYF
DNA: TGTGCCAGCAGTTCGGCGACAGGGGGTTGGTACGAGCAGTACTTC

J: TRBJ1-5
size: .
V: TRBV5-6
D: .
CDR3: CASSLGGRQGNQPQHF
DNA: TGTGCCAGCAGCTTGGGGGGACGGCAGGGCAATCAGCCCCAGCATTTT

J: TRBJ1-2
size: once
V: TRBV5-8
D: .
CDR3: CASSLFTGRANYGYTF
DNA: TGTGCCAGCAGCTTGTTTACAGGGAGAGCTAACTATGGCTACACCTTC

J: TRBJ1-2
size: once
V: TRBV27
D: .
CDR3: CASSYDRSYGYTF
DNA: TGTGCCAGCAGTTACGACAGGTCCTATGGCTACACCTTC

J: TRBJ2-1
size: .
V: TRBV7-3
D: .
CDR3: CASSPTDSYNEQFF
DNA: TGTGCCAGCAGCCCGACGGACTCCTACAATGAGCAGTTCTTC

J: TRBJ2-3
size: .
V: TRBV9
D: .
CDR3: CASSADSTDTQYF
DNA: TGTGCCAGCTCTGCTGACAGCACAGATACGCAGTATTTT

J: TRBJ2-1
size: .
V: TRBV10-3
D: TRBD1
CDR3: CAIRQGQDYNEQFF
DNA: TGTGCCATCAGACAGGGACAGGACTACAATGAGCAGTTCTTC

J: TRBJ1-1
size: .
V: TRBV10-3
D: TRBD1
CDR3: CAISGRDRKNTEAFF
DNA: TGTGCCATCAGTGGCCGGGACAGAAAGAACACTGAAGCTTTCTTT

J: TRBJ2-5
size: .
V: TRBV19
D: .
CDR3: CASSIAQERETQYF
DNA: TGTGCCAGTAGTATCGCCCAAGAGAGAGAGACCCAGTACTTC

J: TRBJ1-2
size: .
V: TRBV20-1
D: TRBD1
CDR3: CSAPTGAGYTF
DNA: TGCAGTGCCCCGACAGGGGCTGGCTACACCTTC

J: TRBJ2-3
size: .
V: TRBV11-2
D: TRBD2
CDR3: CASSLDTSGGTDTQYF
DNA: TGTGCCAGCAGCTTAGACACTAGCGGGGGCACAGATACGCAGTATTTT

J: TRBJ2-3
size: .
V: TRBV7-8
D: TRBD2
CDR3: CASSPLGLADTDTQYF
DNA: TGTGCCAGCAGCCCACTAGGACTAGCGGACACAGATACGCAGTATTTT

J: TRBJ1-1
size: once
V: TRBV7-2
D: .
CDR3: CASSPSRRAAFF
DNA: TGTGCCAGCAGCCCCTCCCGCAGGGCGGCTTTCTTT

J: TRBJ2-7
size: once
V: TRBV5-1
D: .
CDR3: CASSGDLGSFEQYF
DNA: TGCGCCAGCAGCGGGGACTTGGGCTCCTTCGAGCAGTACTTC

J: TRBJ1-5
size: .
V: TRBV11-2
D: .
CDR3: CASSNKWYSNQPQHF
DNA: TGTGCCAGCAGCAATAAGTGGTATAGCAATCAGCCCCAGCATTTT

J: TRBJ1-1
size: .
V: TRBV18
D: TRBD1
CDR3: CASSPSGQANTEAFF
DNA: TGTGCCAGCTCACCCTCGGGACAGGCGAACACTGAAGCTTTCTTT

J: TRBJ2-1
size: .
V: TRBV25-1
D: TRBD2
CDR3: CASSEARGVENEQFF
DNA: TGTGCCAGCAGTGAGGCGCGGGGGGTCGAAAATGAGCAGTTCTTC

J: TRBJ1-3
size: .
V: TRBV5-6
D: .
CDR3: CASSLVRSGNTIYF
DNA: TGTGCCAGCAGCTTGGTCAGGTCTGGAAACACCATATATTTT

J: TRBJ1-5
size: .
V: TRBV23-1
D: .
CDR3: CASSQRGTTSNQPQHF
DNA: TGCGCCAGCAGTCAAAGGGGCACCACTAGCAATCAGCCCCAGCATTTT

J: TRBJ1-6
size: .
V: TRBV28
D: .
CDR3: CASSPYLQGLNSPLHF
DNA: TGTGCCAGCAGTCCATACCTACAGGGCCTTAATTCACCCCTCCACTTT

J: TRBJ2-7
size: .
V: TRBV28
D: .
CDR3: CASRGGQWGYEQYF
DNA: TGTGCCAGCCGCGGTGGACAGTGGGGATACGAGCAGTACTTC

J: TRBJ2-5
size: .
V: TRBV25-1
D: .
CDR3: CASSVPEKVTQYF
DNA: TGTGCCAGCAGTGTCCCGGAGAAGGTTACCCAGTACTTC

J: TRBJ2-3
size: .
V: TRBV18
D: .
CDR3: CASSFRPVGVREDTQYF
DNA: TGTGCCAGCTCCTTCCGGCCAGTCGGGGTTAGGGAAGATACGCAGTATTTT

J: TRBJ2-7
size: .
V: TRBV28
D: TRBD1
CDR3: CASSPEDRVPYEQYF
DNA: TGTGCCAGCAGTCCCGAAGACAGGGTCCCCTACGAGCAGTACTTC

J: TRBJ2-7
size: .
V: TRBV28
D: TRBD2
CDR3: CASSLASGDSYEQYF
DNA: TGTGCCAGCAGTTTAGCTAGCGGGGACTCCTACGAGCAGTACTTC

J: TRBJ2-1
size: .
V: TRBV6-6
D: .
CDR3: CASSYSGLLNEQFF
DNA: TGTGCCAGCAGTTACTCAGGGTTGCTCAATGAGCAGTTCTTC

J: TRBJ2-3
size: once
V: TRBV5-1
D: TRBD2
CDR3: CASSSVAGWWDTQYF
DNA: TGCGCCAGCAGCTCCGTAGCGGGGTGGTGGGATACGCAGTATTTT

J: TRBJ1-2
size: few
V: TRBV27
D: TRBD1
CDR3: CAAKGQAYGYTF
DNA: TGTGCCGCCAAGGGACAGGCCTATGGCTACACCTTC

J: TRBJ1-1
size: .
V: TRBV7-3
D: .
CDR3: CASSLGQGGAEAFF
DNA: TGTGCCAGCAGCTTGGGCCAGGGAGGGGCTGAAGCTTTCTTT

J: TRBJ1-1
size: .
V: TRBV6-6
D: .
CDR3: CASSYSSTDYTEAFF
DNA: TGTGCCAGCAGTTACTCCTCGACAGATTACACTGAAGCTTTCTTT

J: TRBJ1-5
size: .
V: TRBV2
D: .
CDR3: CASTEEEARNQPQHF
DNA: TGTGCCAGCACCGAAGAAGAGGCCCGCAATCAGCCCCAGCATTTT

J: TRBJ2-7
size: .
V: TRBV5-6
D: .
CDR3: CASSPVAPGPYEQYF
DNA: TGTGCCAGCAGCCCAGTGGCTCCGGGACCTTACGAGCAGTACTTC

J: TRBJ2-3
size: .
V: TRBV30
D: .
CDR3: CAWSDKTAPSTDTQYF
DNA: TGTGCCTGGAGTGATAAAACGGCCCCCAGCACAGATACGCAGTATTTT

J: TRBJ2-6
size: .
V: TRBV29-1
D: .
CDR3: CSVSGQGTGANVLTF
DNA: TGCAGCGTTTCGGGACAAGGGACTGGGGCCAACGTCCTGACTTTC

J: TRBJ1-5
size: .
V: TRBV7-2
D: .
CDR3: CASSLVGQPQHF
DNA: TGTGCCAGCAGCTTAGTCGGCCAGCCCCAGCATTTT

J: TRBJ2-5
size: few
V: TRBV30
D: .
CDR3: CAWSLSPGPQETQYF
DNA: TGTGCCTGGAGCTTATCACCCGGGCCCCAAGAGACCCAGTACTTC

J: TRBJ1-1
size: few
V: TRBV29-1
D: .
CDR3: CSVSRQPSVTEAFF
DNA: TGCAGCGTCTCACGACAGCCTAGCGTGACTGAAGCTTTCTTT

J: TRBJ2-7
size: once
V: TRBV6-1
D: .
CDR3: CASSERGSSYEQYF
DNA: TGTGCCAGCAGTGAACGGGGATCCTCCTACGAGCAGTACTTC

J: TRBJ2-1
size: .
V: TRBV5-1
D: TRBD2
CDR3: CASSPNSGVDEQFF
DNA: TGCGCCAGCAGCCCAAATAGCGGGGTCGATGAGCAGTTCTTC

J: TRBJ1-3
size: .
V: TRBV5-1
D: .
CDR3: CASSLLGNTIYF
DNA: TGCGCCAGCAGCTTGCTCGGAAACACCATATATTTT

J: TRBJ1-6
size: .
V: TRBV4-2
D: .
CDR3: CASSLGYYVGANNSPLHF
DNA: TGTGCCAGCAGCTTAGGTTACTACGTCGGGGCTAATAATTCACCCCTCCACTTT

J: TRBJ1-4
size: .
V: TRBV6-5
D: .
CDR3: CASTPGFGDEKLFF
DNA: TGTGCCAGCACCCCGGGCTTCGGGGATGAAAAACTGTTTTTT

J: TRBJ1-1
size: few
V: TRBV16
D: .
CDR3: CASSQLRDTEAFF
DNA: TGTGCCAGCAGCCAATTGAGGGACACTGAAGCTTTCTTT

J: TRBJ2-7
size: .
V: TRBV20-1
D: .
CDR3: CSGDTIYEQYF
DNA: TGCAGTGGGGACACCATCTACGAGCAGTACTTC

J: TRBJ2-1
size: .
V: TRBV7-2
D: TRBD2
CDR3: CASSSEKRGSYNEQFF
DNA: TGTGCCAGCAGCTCCGAAAAGCGGGGTTCGTACAATGAGCAGTTCTTC

J: TRBJ2-1
size: .
V: TRBV30
D: .
CDR3: CAWSASYYNEQFF
DNA: TGTGCCTGGAGTGCTAGTTACTACAATGAGCAGTTCTTC